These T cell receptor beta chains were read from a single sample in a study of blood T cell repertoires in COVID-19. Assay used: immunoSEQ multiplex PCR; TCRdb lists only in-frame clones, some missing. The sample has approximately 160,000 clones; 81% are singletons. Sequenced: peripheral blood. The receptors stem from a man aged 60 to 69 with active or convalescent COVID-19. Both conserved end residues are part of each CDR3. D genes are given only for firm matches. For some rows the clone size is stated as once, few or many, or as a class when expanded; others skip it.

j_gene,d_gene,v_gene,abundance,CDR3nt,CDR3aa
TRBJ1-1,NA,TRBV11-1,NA,TGTGCCAGCAGCTTAAGCAGGGGCTACACTGAAGCTTTCTTT,CASSLSRGYTEAFF
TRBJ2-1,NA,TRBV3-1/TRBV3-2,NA,TGTGCCAGCAGCCACGACAGAAACAATGAGCAGTTCTTC,CASSHDRNNEQFF
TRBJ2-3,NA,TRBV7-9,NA,TGTGCCAGCAGCTCCCGGGACACCATCACAGATACGCAGTATTTT,CASSSRDTITDTQYF
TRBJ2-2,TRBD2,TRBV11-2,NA,TGTGCCAGCAGCTTAAGCTTAGCGGGGAACACCGGGGAGCTGTTTTTT,CASSLSLAGNTGELFF
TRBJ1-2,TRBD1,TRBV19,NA,TGTGCCAGTAGTATAGATGACAGGGTGGATGGCTACACCTTC,CASSIDDRVDGYTF
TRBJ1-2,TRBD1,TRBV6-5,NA,TGTGCCAGCAGTTCCCAGGGGGCAGAAGGCTATGGCTACACCTTC,CASSSQGAEGYGYTF
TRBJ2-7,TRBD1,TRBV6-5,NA,TGTGCCAGCAAGGCCGACAGGGGGTCATACTACGAGCAGTACTTC,CASKADRGSYYEQYF
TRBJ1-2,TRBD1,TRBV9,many,TGTGCCAGCAGCCTATCCCGGGACAGGGGTTATGGCTACACCTTC,CASSLSRDRGYGYTF
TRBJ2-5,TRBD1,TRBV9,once,TGTGCCAGCAGCCGGACAGGGTCGTACCAAGAGACCCAGTACTTC,CASSRTGSYQETQYF
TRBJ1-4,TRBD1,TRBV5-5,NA,TGTGCCAGCACTCACGGGACAGGGTGGAATGAAAAACTGTTTTTT,CASTHGTGWNEKLFF
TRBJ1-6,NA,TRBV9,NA,TGTGCCAGCAGCGTAGCGGAGGAGAATTCACCCCTCCACTTT,CASSVAEENSPLHF
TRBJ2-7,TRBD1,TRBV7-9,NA,TGTGCCAGCAGCGTGGACAGGGCGGTCCACGAGCAGTACTTC,CASSVDRAVHEQYF
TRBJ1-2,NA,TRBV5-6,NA,TGTGCCAGCAGCTTGGGGGGAGGGTACGGCTATGGCTACACCTTC,CASSLGGGYGYGYTF
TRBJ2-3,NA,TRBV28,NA,TGTGCCAGCACCTTGACAGACCCTAGCACAGATACGCAGTATTTT,CASTLTDPSTDTQYF
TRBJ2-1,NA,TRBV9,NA,TGTGCCAGCAGCGTAGTGGGGAGCTCCTACAATGAGCAGTTCTTC,CASSVVGSSYNEQFF
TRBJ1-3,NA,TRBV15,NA,TGTGCCACCAGCAGGGCAGCTGGAAACACCATATATTTT,CATSRAAGNTIYF
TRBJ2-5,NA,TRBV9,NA,TGTGCCAGCAGCTCCCCTAGCGCCGGGGAGACCCAGTACTTC,CASSSPSAGETQYF
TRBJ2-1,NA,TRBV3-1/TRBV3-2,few,TGTGCCAGCAGCCAAATGGGAGCTGAGCAGTTCTTC,CASSQMGAEQFF
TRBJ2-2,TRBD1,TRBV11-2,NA,TGTGCCAGCACCGTACAGGGGGCGAACACCGGGGAGCTGTTTTTT,CASTVQGANTGELFF
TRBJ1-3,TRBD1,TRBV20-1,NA,TGCAGTGCTGGTGGACAGGGGGTCTCTGGAAACACCATATATTTT,CSAGGQGVSGNTIYF
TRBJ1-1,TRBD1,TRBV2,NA,TGTGCCAGCAGTGACGGACAGGCGAGAATGAACACTGAAGCTTTCTTT,CASSDGQARMNTEAFF
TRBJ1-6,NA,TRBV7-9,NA,TGTGCCAGCAGCTTCGGGTCACCCCTCCACTTT,CASSFGSPLHF
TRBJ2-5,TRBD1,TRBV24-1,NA,TGTGCCACCAGACAGGGGGCTCTCGAGACCCAGTACTTC,CATRQGALETQYF
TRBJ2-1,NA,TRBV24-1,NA,TGTGCCACCAGTGCAGGGACTGCGAATGAGCAGTTCTTC,CATSAGTANEQFF
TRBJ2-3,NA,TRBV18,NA,TGTGCCAGCTCAAACCGGCTAGGAGGTAACACAGATACGCAGTATTTT,CASSNRLGGNTDTQYF
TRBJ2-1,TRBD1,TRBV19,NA,TGTGCCAGTAGTCCCTGGGGGACAGGCTCCTACAATGAGCAGTTCTTC,CASSPWGTGSYNEQFF
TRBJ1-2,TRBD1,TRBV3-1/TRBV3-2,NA,TGTGCCACCGGACAGGGAGGGGGTGGCTACACCTTC,CATGQGGGGYTF
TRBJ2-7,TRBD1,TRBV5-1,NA,TGCGCCAGCAGCTCGGGACAGGGGGCCCCTGTTCTCGAGCAGTACTTC,CASSSGQGAPVLEQYF
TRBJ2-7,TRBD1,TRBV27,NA,TGTGCCAGCAGTTTATCAGGGGGCCTAACCTACGAGCAGTACTTC,CASSLSGGLTYEQYF
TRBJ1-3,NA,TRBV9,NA,TGTGCCAGCAGCCCCAGACAGTTCTCTGGAAACACCATATATTTT,CASSPRQFSGNTIYF
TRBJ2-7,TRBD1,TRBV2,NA,TGTGCCAGCAGTCACAGGGGGGTCGACGAGCAGTACTTC,CASSHRGVDEQYF
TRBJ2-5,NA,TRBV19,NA,TGTGCCAGTAGTATTAAGGGACACGGAGGGACCCAGTACTTC,CASSIKGHGGTQYF
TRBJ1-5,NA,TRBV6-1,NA,TGTGCCAGCAGTGAAGTAGGGGGAATTGGCAATCAGCCCCAGCATTTT,CASSEVGGIGNQPQHF